This T cell receptor (beta chain) was obtained from a study of blood T cell repertoires in COVID-19. V lost 8 bases, J lost 5 bases, and 8 bases stayed unmatched. The germline V gene has CDR1 SNHLY and CDR2 FYNNEI. The CDR3 consists of 13 residues. Symptom resolution, clearance, or two negative PCRs marked donors in Cohort 3 as recovered. Generated by immunoSEQ multiplex PCR, the TCRdb table keeps only in-frame clones and is missing some. Of about 200,000 clones in the sample, just under 90% were seen once. This clonotype originated in a man aged 30 to 45 who had recovered from COVID-19. The source material was PBMCs or T cells enriched from blood (not recorded which). The V call is TRBV2, the J call TRBJ2-5, with 7 positions matching TRBD1. CDR3 in DNA: TGTGCCAGCCTACAGGGGCCGGGGGAGACCCAGTACTTC. Protein product: CASLQGPGETQYF. Full variable domain (outside the CDR3, taken from reference TRBV2 and TRBJ2-5): EPEVTQTPSHQVTQMGQEVILRCVPISNHLYFYWYRQILGQKVEFLVSFYNNEISEKSEIFDDQFSVERPDGSNFTLKIRSTKLEDSAMYFCASLQGPGETQYFGPGTRLLVL.